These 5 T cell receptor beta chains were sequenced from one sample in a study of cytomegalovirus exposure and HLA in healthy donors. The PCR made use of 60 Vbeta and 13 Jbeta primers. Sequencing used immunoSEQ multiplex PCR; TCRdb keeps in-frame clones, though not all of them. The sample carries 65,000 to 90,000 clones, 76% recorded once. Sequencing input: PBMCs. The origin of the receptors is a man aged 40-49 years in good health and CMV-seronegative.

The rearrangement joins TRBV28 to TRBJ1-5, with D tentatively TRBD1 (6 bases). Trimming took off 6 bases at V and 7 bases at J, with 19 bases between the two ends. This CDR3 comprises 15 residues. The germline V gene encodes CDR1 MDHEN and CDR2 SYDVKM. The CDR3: CASRRTVQSGQPQHF. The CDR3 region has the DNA TGTGCCAGCAGACGGACAGTACAATCTGGGCAGCCCCAGCATTTT.

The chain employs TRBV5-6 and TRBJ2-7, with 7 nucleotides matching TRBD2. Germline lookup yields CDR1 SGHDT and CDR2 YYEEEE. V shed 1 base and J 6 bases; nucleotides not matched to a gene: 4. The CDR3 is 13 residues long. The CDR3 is CASSLMGGVEQYF. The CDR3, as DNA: TGTGCCAGCAGCTTGATGGGGGGGGTCGAGCAGTACTTC.

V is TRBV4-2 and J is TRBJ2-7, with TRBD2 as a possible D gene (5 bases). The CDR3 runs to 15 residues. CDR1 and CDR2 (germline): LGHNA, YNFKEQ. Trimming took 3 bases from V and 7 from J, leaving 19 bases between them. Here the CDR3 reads CASSHPRTGVEEQYF. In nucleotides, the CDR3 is TGTGCCAGCAGCCACCCTCGCACCGGGGTGGAGGAGCAGTACTTC.

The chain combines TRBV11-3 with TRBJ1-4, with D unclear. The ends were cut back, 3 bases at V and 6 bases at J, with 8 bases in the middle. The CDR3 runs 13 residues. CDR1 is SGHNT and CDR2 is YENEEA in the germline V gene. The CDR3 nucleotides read TGTGCCAGCAGCTTTAGTCAGGATGAAAAACTGTTTTTT. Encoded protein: CASSFSQDEKLFF.

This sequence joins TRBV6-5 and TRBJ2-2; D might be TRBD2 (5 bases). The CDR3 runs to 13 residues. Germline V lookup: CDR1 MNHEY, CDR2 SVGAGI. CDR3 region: CAIRGINTGELFF. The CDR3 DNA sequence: TGTGCGATCCGGGGTATCAACACCGGGGAGCTGTTTTTT.